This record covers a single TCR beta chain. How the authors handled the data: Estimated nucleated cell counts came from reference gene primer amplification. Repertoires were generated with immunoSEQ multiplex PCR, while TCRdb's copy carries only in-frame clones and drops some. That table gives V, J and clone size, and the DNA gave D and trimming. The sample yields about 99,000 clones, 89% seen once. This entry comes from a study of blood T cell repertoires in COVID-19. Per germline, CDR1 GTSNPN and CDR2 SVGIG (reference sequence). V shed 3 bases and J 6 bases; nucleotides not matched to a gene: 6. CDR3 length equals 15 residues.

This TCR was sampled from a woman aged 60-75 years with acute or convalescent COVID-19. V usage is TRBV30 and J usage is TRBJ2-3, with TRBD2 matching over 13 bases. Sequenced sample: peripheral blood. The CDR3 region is CAWSNGLAGVDTQYF. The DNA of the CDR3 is TGTGCCTGGAGCAACGGACTAGCGGGAGTGGATACGCAGTATTTT.